This record looks at one T cell receptor beta chain sequence and its context. Its binding antigen is unknown. No much larger clonotype is one base removed from it; base qualities were not supplied. The data were obtained in a study of cytomegalovirus exposure and HLA in healthy donors (dated by TCRdb to the late 2010s). Looking at the study overall: An earlier analysis of 587 of the donors reported 276 Gb of sequence data and around 110 million unique TCR beta sequences obtained from about 200 million T cells. HLA typing included class I and class II loci at four-digit resolution. Donor age, sex, ethnicity and CMV serostatus were compiled together with the repertoire data. Roughly five DR-DQ haplotypes were treated as single units for association and clustering because of strong linkage in the cohort. All discovery cohort repertoires had been generated using a single sequencing platform. The T cell repertoires of several hundred subjects were profiled by immunosequencing and related to cytomegalovirus serostatus. To predict cytomegalovirus infection status, the study brought together high-throughput TCR immunosequencing, statistical association of individual TCRs with disease status, and machine learning. An earlier analysis of several hundred of the donors applied high-throughput TCR beta sequencing to assess whether each TCR beta V gene segment acted as functional or pseudogenic. Besides the first cohort of 666 subjects, a separate validation cohort made up of over a hundred different subjects was used. An early release covering over 500 HLA-typed donors comprised approximately 290 gigabases of sequencing data and roughly 86 million unique TCR sequences. In a later genetic analysis, genome-wide SNP genotypes for about three fifths of the roughly 670 donors were used, and that subset was treated as a discovery cohort. Typing coverage varied by locus: roughly 629-640 donors for A, B, C, DRB1 and DQB1; roughly 560 for DQA1; around 570 for DPA1; roughly 450 for DPB1. A later analysis re-examined previously published TCR beta repertoires from around 670 donors and added high-resolution HLA genotyping to investigate patterns of TCR occurrence. On average, around 230,000 unique TCR beta nucleotide sequences were sequenced per donor among some 420 genotyped donors of the cohort, with roughly a sixth of those sequences being non-productive. The aim of the study was to test whether cataloging public T cell receptors could identify signatures of past pathogen exposure. The later analysis used no new phenotypic data to find candidate immune exposures, relying instead on TCR beta sequences and their occurrence across donors. Of the approximately 400 genotyped donors, around 81% fell in the genetic ancestry cluster associated with self-reported Caucasian donors.

CDR1 SNHLY and CDR2 FYNNEI are derived from the germline V gene. The CDR3 spans 14 residues, from the cysteine through the phenylalanine. The sequence is cut down to CDR3 DNA, 42 bases in frame from base 1. V loses 2 bases of germline sequence and J loses 3 bases, and the interval between the two ends is 10 bases. The cohort consisted of approximately 690 healthy bone marrow donors. All cohort members were sampled while nominally healthy, although unrecorded immune exposures were likely present. The donor was CMV seronegative and was included in the group of about 350 seronegative cohort members. Each donor provided a peripheral blood sample, and peripheral blood mononuclear cells were used for TCR beta sequencing. Genomic DNA was extracted from the blood cell samples with the Qiagen DNeasy Blood Extraction Kit. Library prep was done by the immunoSEQ multiplex PCR assay. For the multiplex PCR, a mixture combining 60 forward primers for TCR Vbeta segments and 13 reverse primers for TCR Jbeta segments was used. The CDR3 region of rearranged TCR beta genes was amplified from genomic DNA with a multiplex PCR assay. The amplified TCR beta libraries were sequenced on the Illumina HiSeq System as 87-base-pair reads. The authors processed their data as follows. A later analysis counted approximately 84 million unique TCR beta chains across the 690 or so repertoires, and roughly 11 million of these chains were shared by at least two donors. To remove PCR and sequencing errors, raw reads were error-corrected and collapsed into unique sequences using a nearest-neighbor algorithm that merged closely related sequences. V, D and J gene segments were assigned by aligning CDR3 sequences to IMGT reference sequences. For a sequence to be retained, a match of at least six nucleotides to both a V gene segment and a J gene segment was required. Rearrangements were called productive when the CDR3 lacked stop codons and stayed in frame with V and J; all others were non-productive. Following IMGT convention, CDR3 was defined as the stretch from the second conserved V-encoded cysteine to the conserved J-encoded phenylalanine. Sequences without an unambiguous match to a single V gene segment were excluded from the earlier analysis of approximately 560 of the donors. An earlier analysis of a few hundred of the donors called V segments functional above 56.7% productive rearrangements and segregating when the between-donor standard deviation exceeded 5%. A statistical classification framework was built for diagnosing cytomegalovirus status from the catalog of TCR beta chain sequences. V and J gene assignment, in a later analysis, came from comparing TCR nucleotide sequences with IMGT/GENE-DB human TR gene sequences. In a later analysis, CDR3 sequences and most-parsimonious VDJ recombination scenarios were assigned using the TCRdist pipeline. In a later analysis, every TCR beta chain was defined by the combination of its CDR3 amino acid sequence and its V-gene family, and reads without a unique V-gene family were dropped. In a later analysis, 450 to 600 highly shared, low-generation-probability nucleotide sequences were removed to address suspected cross-contamination and a sequencing artifact. A later analysis calculated a clonal expansion index for each public chain from normalized within-repertoire ranks of inferred template counts. Generation probabilities in a later analysis came from a VDJ recombination model fitted to out-of-frame rearrangements, and those results were checked against IGoR. Hypergeometric tests were used in a later analysis to score TCR-TCR, TCR-HLA and TCR-CMV co-occurrence, with a repertoire-size bias correction applied to the TCR pairs. To estimate false discovery rates, a later analysis permuted the HLA or CMV assignments 20 times. In a later analysis, co-occurring TCRs were grouped using DBSCAN, and TCRdist sequence similarity was added for clustering within HLA-allele-positive subsets. Co-occurrence clustering excluded repertoires with fewer than 30,000 or more than 120,000 public chains, plus five with anomalous nucleotide sharing. Not all clones reach the TCRdb copy of this immuneACCESS table, which keeps in-frame sequences only. Checked studies attribute under half of the gap to unresolved V genes and leave the rest unexplained. V, J and clone size are those of that table, while D and trimming were read from the DNA. The table for this sample lists about 130,000 clones; 80% to 90% of them were counted only once. Roughly 2.6% of the sample is taken by the ten largest.

Broader findings and caveats from the paper: A further reported finding was that TCR beta sequences accurately predicted the HLA-A and HLA-B alleles for most subjects in the first cohort. According to a later analysis, TCR association rates differed among HLA loci, with DRB1 alleles showing the most associated TCRs and HLA-C alleles showing the fewest. In this cohort, only TCR beta chains were sequenced, and detectable features were limited by the absence of alpha or paired-chain data. An earlier analysis of 587 of the donors showed that most TCR beta V segments appeared in productive rearrangements either about 90% or about 30% of the time, which broadly matched IMGT annotations. A later analysis found that HLA-associated TCR beta chains were more clonally expanded and had lower generation probabilities than equally common non-associated chains. According to a later analysis, parvovirus B19, influenza, CMV and Epstein-Barr virus appeared linked to several top co-occurrence clusters. Linkage disequilibrium might explain the correlated functional status among segregating V segments, but an unknown experimental factor could not be ruled out. The study gave a list of 150 to 200 TCR beta chains associated with cytomegalovirus. The authors suggested that the approach could potentially be extended to other disease states and immunological phenotypes. Because HLA typing was missing for some donors at each locus, association tests included only the typed subset. A later analysis associated some 17,000 TCR beta sequences with specific HLA alleles at a false discovery rate of 0.05. According to a later genetic analysis, donors in an Asian-associated ancestry cluster had fewer N-insertions in productive TCRs than the roughly 700-donor mean. Presence/absence analyses assumed roughly uniform sequencing depth across donors, an assumption that may not hold. The 87-base-pair reads could not distinguish some IMGT-functional V segments, including TRBV6-2 and TRBV6-3, so those segments were excluded. Because counts were too low, seventeen rarely observed V segments, including chromosome 9 orphons, were excluded from the earlier analysis of a few hundred of the donors. Strong co-occurrence of HLA alleles, especially DR and DQ, made assigning TCR associations to individual alleles difficult. Most CMV-associated TCR beta chains appeared to be HLA-restricted in a later analysis, and the HLA associations seemed to be driven largely by CMV exposure. A later genetic analysis associated a missense DCLRE1C variant with V-gene and J-gene trimming of TCR beta chains, and an independent cohort replicated the association. For the cohort, immune exposure information was limited to CMV serostatus. In vitro tests confirmed that a few of the cytomegalovirus-associated TCR beta chains recognize cytomegalovirus antigens. While some public TCRs were present in many individuals, most TCR sequences turned up only very rarely across donors. Cytomegalovirus status was reported to be diagnosed by the classifier with high specificity and sensitivity in both the original and validation cohorts. A cluster of highly shared sequence variants was judged likely to represent a technical artifact of the sequencing pipeline.

The sequencing input was PBMCs. The clonotype originates from a man aged 45 to 65 in good health and CMV-seronegative. The chain links TRBV2 with TRBJ1-2; D gene: possibly TRBD1, on 5 matching bases. This receptor has the CDR3 CASSEQGWDYGYTF. The bases read TGTGCCAGCAGTGAACAGGGTTGGGACTATGGCTACACCTTC.